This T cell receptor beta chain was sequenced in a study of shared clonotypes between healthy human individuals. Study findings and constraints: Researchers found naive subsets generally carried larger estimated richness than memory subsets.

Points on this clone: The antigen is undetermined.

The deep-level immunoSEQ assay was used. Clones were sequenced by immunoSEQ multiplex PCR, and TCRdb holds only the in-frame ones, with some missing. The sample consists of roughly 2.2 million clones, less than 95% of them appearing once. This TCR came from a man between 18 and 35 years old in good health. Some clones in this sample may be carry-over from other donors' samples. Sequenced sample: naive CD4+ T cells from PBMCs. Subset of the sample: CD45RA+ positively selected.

CDR3 nucleotide sequence: TGTGCCATCAGACGGGGCCCAGAGACCCAGTACTTC. Protein sequence: CAIRRGPETQYF. This chain connects TRBV28 to TRBJ2-5; TRBD1 or TRBD2 may be the D gene (5 bases each). Trimming left V 10 bases short and J 4 bases short, with 13 bases between. The CDR3 is made up of 12 amino acids. Germline loops: CDR1 MDHEN, CDR2 SYDVKM.